What follows are 22 T cell receptor beta chains derived from one specimen sequenced in a study of post-analysis software for immune sequencing data. General study findings and limits: Included in a set of roughly five TRBV segments more frequent in patients than controls were TRBV5-6, TRBV5-1 and TRBV20-1.

No antigen has been assigned to these receptors. Unique molecular identifiers featured in each of the TCR beta cDNA libraries. One entry per CDR3 protein results from TCRdb running MiXCR on the PCR reads. The sample contains around 200,000 distinct CDR3 sequences, roughly 28% of which appear only once. Sequenced: blood. Receptor source: a girl under 18 with multiple sclerosis.

The genes are TRBV20-1 and TRBJ1-6; TRBD1 matches at 7 bases. J lost 6 bases, V lost 2 bases, and 7 bases had no gene match. This CDR3 has 15 residues. Germline CDR1 and CDR2: DFQATT and SNEGSKA (reference sequence). The CDR3 nucleotides read TGCAGTGCTAGACCTCCGGGACAGCTTAATTCACCCCTCCACTTT. Its protein product is CSARPPGQLNSPLHF.

In this sample, this clonotype turned up many times. The gene calls are TRBV6-5 and TRBJ2-1; a possible D gene is TRBD2 (5 bases). Germline V lookup: CDR1 MNHEY, CDR2 SVGAGI. V lost 0 bases to trimming and J lost 4 bases, with 10 bases between them. This CDR3 spans 15 amino acids. CDR3 sequence (DNA): TGTGCCAGCAGTTACTCCGGGCCGGGGTACAATGAGCAGTTCTTC. Protein product: CASSYSGPGYNEQFF.

In this sample, this clonotype turned up a few times. This chain uses TRBV3-1 with TRBJ1-5; D gene uncertain. The ends were cut back, 0 bases at V and 2 bases at J, with 8 bases in the middle. Germline values: CDR1 LGHDT, CDR2 YNNKEL (reference sequence). The length of the CDR3 is 15 residues. The CDR3 nucleotides read TGTGCCAGCAGCCAAGATACAAGAGGCAATCAGCCCCAGCATTTT. Protein sequence: CASSQDTRGNQPQHF.

The rearrangement joins TRBV20-1 to TRBJ1-1; D remains unclear. Looked up from germline, CDR1 is DFQATT and CDR2 is SNEGSKA (reference sequence). This CDR3 is built from 12 residues. V was pared by 6 bases and J by 1 base, with 9 bases between. The DNA of the CDR3 is TGCAGTGCAACGGACGGGAACACTGAAGCTTTCTTT. Its translation is CSATDGNTEAFF.

The rearrangement uses TRBV5-1 and TRBJ2-5; 9 bases match TRBD1. CDR1 and CDR2 (germline): SGHRS, YFSETQ. Germline trimming cut 4 bases from V and 5 bases from J; bases unmatched to any gene: 9. The CDR3 loop spans 15 amino acids. The CDR3 nucleotides are TGCGCCAGCAGCCCCGGGACAGGGAAGAGTGAGACCCAGTACTTC. Translating it yields CASSPGTGKSETQYF. The whole variable domain, filled in from reference TRBV5-1 and TRBJ2-5, reads KAGVTQTPRYLIKTRGQQVTLSCSPISGHRSVSWYQQTPGQGLQFLFEYFSETQRNKGNFPGRFSGRQFSNSRSEMNVSTLELGDSALYLCASSPGTGKSETQYFGPGTRLLVL.

In regard to this clonotype: One junction end disagrees with the germline gene, perhaps due to a read error. The CDR3 protein is CASSLRFTDVQYF. In DNA, the CDR3 is TGTGCAAGCAGTTTGCGCTTCACAGATGTGCAGTATTTT. The chain carries TRBV12-3 or TRBV12-4 and TRBJ2-3; D unclear. The CDR3 spans 13 residues.

This clonotype was picked up a small number of times. The genes are TRBV20-1 and TRBJ2-7, with 10 bases identical to TRBD1. V shed 6 bases, J shed 4 bases, and the junction held 6 bases outside the gene matches. The CDR3 sequence is 13 residues long. CDR1 is DFQATT and CDR2 is SNEGSKA in the germline V gene (reference sequence). Here the CDR3 reads CSASGTGEYEQYF. The CDR3, as DNA: TGCAGTGCCTCCGGGACAGGGGAATACGAGCAGTACTTC.

V gene TRBV18 combines with J gene TRBJ2-1, with 10 positions matching TRBD2. The V and J ends lost 3 bases and 7 bases, in that order; junction bases with no gene match: 6. The germline V gene has CDR1 KGHSH and CDR2 LQKENI. The CDR3 totals 15 residues. Here the CDR3 DNA reads TGTGCCAGCTCACCTGGACTAGCGGTAGGGAATGAGCAGTTCTTC. Amino acid sequence: CASSPGLAVGNEQFF.

This rearrangement joins TRBV28 to TRBJ1-2; no reliable D call. The CDR3 runs 13 residues. Germline V gives CDR1 MDHEN, CDR2 SYDVKM. This CDR3 reads CYSGSSANYGYTF. DNA for the CDR3: TGTTACAGCGGCAGCTCAGCTAACTATGGCTACACCTTC.

As concerns this clonotype: A junction end diverges from the germline sequence, so it may reflect a read error. The rearrangement uses TRBV24-1 and TRBJ2-3; 8 bases fit TRBD2. CDR3 length: 16 residues. Germline V gene sequence: CDR1 KGHDR, CDR2 SFDVKD. Here the CDR3 reads CTTSDLSGGKRDTQYF. For the CDR3, the DNA is TGTACCACCAGTGATTTGAGCGGGGGCAAAAGGGATACGCAGTATTTT.

The rearrangement joins TRBV12-2 to TRBJ2-7; the DNA was not used to check the table's D call, TRBD1. TRBV12-2 is a pseudogene segment. The CDR3 sequence is 19 residues long. The CDR3 DNA sequence: TGTGCAAGTCGCCTAGTCTCGGGACAGAAATTCCCAACCCCCTACGAGCAGTACTTC. This sequence encodes CASRLVSGQKFPTPYEQYF.

A note on this clonotype: A read error may explain this, as a much larger clone is one base away. The chain links TRBV4-1 to TRBJ2-5; D not resolved. The CDR3 contains 12 residues. The V end lost 4 bases, the J end lost 10 bases, and 13 bases lay between the germline ends. CDR1 and CDR2 (germline): MGHRA, YSYEKL. In DNA form, the CDR3 reads TGCGCCAGCAGCCTCGACATGGGAATCCAGTACTTC. Protein product: CASSLDMGIQYF.

The chain is built from TRBV29-1 and TRBJ2-4; TRBD2 matches at 8 bases. The J call is doubtful: the DNA matches TRBJ2-7 better. The CDR3 spans 15 residues. In germline, CDR1 is SQVTM, CDR2 ANQGSEA. The CDR3 protein is CSVEDLREGLNEQYF. In DNA, the CDR3 is TGCAGCGTTGAAGATTTACGGGAGGGCCTTAACGAGCAGTACTTC.

This clonotype was seen a handful of times. The CDR3: CASSLTGRGEPQHF. CDR3 bases: TGTGCCAGCAGTTTAACGGGGCGGGGGGAGCCCCAGCATTTT. The chain uses TRBV28 and TRBJ1-5, with D possibly matching TRBD1 (5 bases). Germline CDR1 and CDR2: MDHEN and SYDVKM. V gave up 2 bases and J gave up 8 bases, with 13 bases separating them. This CDR3 has 14 residues.

For this clonotype: A much larger clone lies a single base off, so this may be a read error. V gene TRBV20-1 combines with J gene TRBJ1-5, with a weak D call TRBD1 (6 bases). Germline values: CDR1 DFQATT, CDR2 SNEGSKA (reference sequence). The CDR3 loop spans 14 amino acids. The germline V and J ends were trimmed by 0 bases and 6 bases, with 12 bases remaining between them. The chain's CDR3 is CSAREGAGRQPQHF. The DNA for the CDR3 is TGCAGTGCTAGAGAGGGGGCAGGGCGTCAGCCCCAGCATTTT.

A remark on this clonotype: A much larger clone sits a single nucleotide away, making a read error possible. This chain joins TRBV20-1 and TRBJ2-7; 12 nucleotides align to TRBD2. The junction had 10 bases not matched to a gene; V was cut back by 5 bases and J by 5 bases. The length of the CDR3 is 15 residues. Per germline, CDR1 DFQATT and CDR2 SNEGSKA (reference sequence). CDR3 in amino acids: CSASRTSGISHEQYF. CDR3 in DNA: TGCAGTGCTTCTAGGACTAGCGGGATATCCCACGAGCAGTACTTC.

As for this clonotype: A read error may explain this, as a much larger clone is one base away. The chain recombines TRBV29-1 with TRBJ1-2; D gene uncertain. Germline CDR1 and CDR2: SQVTM and ANQGSEA. This CDR3 spans 15 amino acids. DNA for the CDR3: TGCAGCGTCCACGAGCGCCCGGGCGATAACCATGGCTACACCTTC. This gives the protein CSVHERPGDNHGYTF.

This clonotype was detected many times. The chain joins TRBV29-1 to TRBJ2-7, with D possibly called TRBD1 or TRBD2 (5 bases each). This CDR3 region has 12 residues. Germline V gives CDR1 SQVTM, CDR2 ANQGSEA. Trimming pared 4 bases from V and 3 bases from J, leaving 10 bases between. The CDR3 loop reads CSVGGAVYEQYF. The CDR3 DNA reads TGCAGCGTTGGAGGGGCAGTCTACGAGCAGTACTTC.

On this clonotype: A clone one base away is much larger, so this may be a read error. Lacking the conserved final phenylalanine or tryptophan, this CDR3 likely reflects a read error. This CDR3 reads CASSITTSGLYYEQYY. CDR3 coding DNA: TGTGCCAGCAGCATTACTACTAGCGGGCTTTACTACGAGCAGTACTAC. This sequence joins TRBV11-2 and TRBJ2-7, with 9 bases identical to TRBD2. V gave up 5 bases and J gave up 3 bases; unmatched junction bases: 11. This CDR3 comprises 16 residues. The germline CDR1 and CDR2 sequences are SGHAT and FQNNGV.

This clonotype appeared a few times. The chain links TRBV7-3 to TRBJ1-2, with D possibly TRBD1 on 5 matching bases. The length of the CDR3 is 15 residues. Per the germline V gene, CDR1 is SGHTA and CDR2 is FQGTGA. V shed 6 bases and J shed 4 bases, with 18 bases lying between them. CDR3: CASRSPGREVYGYTF. The CDR3 nucleotides read TGTGCCAGCAGGTCTCCAGGGAGGGAAGTCTATGGCTACACCTTC.

The chain recombines TRBV20-1 with TRBJ2-5; D possibly matches TRBD1 or TRBD2 (6 bases each). V gave up 6 bases and J gave up 1 base, with 21 bases separating them. This CDR3 region has 16 residues. The V gene's germline CDR1 is DFQATT and CDR2 SNEGSKA (reference sequence). The CDR3 region is CSAGAPRGRFQETQYF. CDR3 sequence (DNA): TGCAGTGCCGGGGCCCCTCGGGGGCGGTTCCAAGAGACCCAGTACTTC.

The chain uses TRBV5-1 and TRBJ1-4; weak D call: TRBD1 (6 bases). Germline V gene sequence: CDR1 SGHRS, CDR2 YFSETQ. The CDR3 contains 16 residues. V was trimmed by 3 bases and J by 5 bases, leaving 17 bases between them. The CDR3 sequence: CASSSGDDRKNEKLFF. The CDR3 nucleotides read TGCGCCAGCAGCTCGGGGGACGACAGGAAGAATGAAAAACTGTTTTTT. Full variable domain (missing parts from reference TRBV5-1 and TRBJ1-4): KAGVTQTPRYLIKTRGQQVTLSCSPISGHRSVSWYQQTPGQGLQFLFEYFSETQRNKGNFPGRFSGRQFSNSRSEMNVSTLELGDSALYLCASSSGDDRKNEKLFFGSGTQLSVL.